These T cell receptor beta chains were read from a single sample in a study of blood T cell repertoires in COVID-19. Generated by immunoSEQ multiplex PCR, the TCRdb table keeps only in-frame clones and is missing some. The sample has about 300,000 clones; approximately 92% are singletons. The sequencing sample was made of peripheral blood. These receptors originate from a woman in her twenties or thirties with COVID-19, enrolled during active disease. Each CDR3 is given with its conserved first and last residue. The D gene is left open where the match is weak. Size is omitted from some rows. Given values are once, few, many or a class for expanded clones.

>TRBJ2-4|TRBD1|few|TRBV2
CASREDRASNIQYF
TGTGCCAGCAGGGAAGACAGGGCTTCAAACATTCAGTACTTC
>TRBJ1-5|-|-|TRBV19
CASNQFSNQPQHF
TGTGCCAGTAATCAGTTTAGCAATCAGCCCCAGCATTTT
>TRBJ2-1|TRBD2|-|TRBV24-1
CATSDPLAAVYNEQFF
TGTGCCACCAGTGACCCCCTAGCGGCAGTGTACAATGAGCAGTTCTTC
>TRBJ2-7|TRBD1|-|TRBV10-1
CASSAGTATSEQYF
TGCGCCAGCAGTGCCGGGACAGCAACTAGCGAGCAGTACTTC
>TRBJ2-1|TRBD1|-|TRBV24-1
CATSEDRVYNEQFF
TGTGCCACCAGTGAGGACAGGGTGTACAATGAGCAGTTCTTC
>TRBJ1-2|-|-|TRBV4-1
CASSQGAGYLGYTF
TGCGCCAGCAGCCAAGGCGCGGGATACCTGGGCTACACCTTC
>TRBJ2-6|-|-|TRBV9
CASSVGYSPSSGANVLTF
TGTGCCAGCAGCGTAGGTTACAGCCCTTCCTCTGGGGCCAACGTCCTGACTTTC
>TRBJ2-7|-|once|TRBV19
CASSMVASYEQYF
TGTGCCAGTAGTATGGTGGCTTCCTACGAGCAGTACTTC
>TRBJ1-2|TRBD1|-|TRBV5-4
CASSRGGGADYGYTF
TGTGCCAGCAGCCGTGGAGGGGGCGCCGACTATGGCTACACCTTC
>TRBJ1-3|-|-|TRBV3-1/TRBV3-2
CASSQESGGSGNTIYF
TGTGCCAGCAGCCAGGAATCGGGGGGCTCTGGAAACACCATATATTTT
>TRBJ2-1|TRBD1|once|TRBV30
CAWITHRGNEQFF
TGTGCCTGGATCACCCACAGGGGGAATGAGCAGTTCTTC
>TRBJ2-3|-|-|TRBV13
CASSSPLDTQYF
TGTGCCAGCAGTTCTCCCTTGGATACGCAGTATTTT
>TRBJ2-2|TRBD2|-|TRBV24-1
CATKEGGGGRNTGELFF
TGTGCCACCAAGGAAGGTGGGGGGGGAAGGAACACCGGGGAGCTGTTTTTT
>TRBJ2-2|TRBD2|-|TRBV2
CASSELTEQGGRGTGELFF
TGTGCCAGCAGTGAGCTAACAGAGCAGGGAGGGAGGGGCACCGGGGAGCTGTTTTTT
>TRBJ2-2|TRBD1|once|TRBV11-2
CASSWTGNTGELFF
TGTGCCAGCAGCTGGACAGGGAACACCGGGGAGCTGTTTTTT
>TRBJ1-2|TRBD1|few|TRBV19
CASSIGRGPAGYTF
TGTGCCAGTAGTATCGGCAGGGGGCCCGCTGGCTACACCTTC
>TRBJ2-1|-|-|TRBV5-1
CASSLEARSSYNEQFF
TGCGCCAGCAGCTTGGAAGCGCGGAGCTCCTACAATGAGCAGTTCTTC
>TRBJ1-1|-|-|TRBV6-5
CASSYSAGVMNTEAFF
TGTGCCAGCAGTTACTCGGCAGGGGTCATGAACACTGAAGCTTTCTTT
>TRBJ1-1|-|-|TRBV9
CASSVYWNTEAFF
TGTGCCAGCAGCGTATACTGGAACACTGAAGCTTTCTTT
>TRBJ2-2|TRBD1|-|TRBV24-1
CATKGTAANTGELFF
TGTGCCACCAAGGGGACAGCCGCGAACACCGGGGAGCTGTTTTTT
>TRBJ1-5|-|-|TRBV5-6
CASSLGGRAKNQPQHF
TGTGCCAGCAGCTTGGGTGGCAGGGCGAAGAATCAGCCCCAGCATTTT
>TRBJ2-3|-|-|TRBV24-1
CATSDSGQGGGDTQYF
TGTGCCACCAGTGATTCTGGGCAGGGAGGTGGAGATACGCAGTATTTT
>TRBJ2-3|-|-|TRBV7-2
CASSLGRVSTDTQYF
TGTGCCAGCAGCTTAGGGCGGGTGAGCACAGATACGCAGTATTTT
>TRBJ2-2|TRBD2|-|TRBV4-1
CASSQMVGLAAGELFF
TGCGCCAGCAGCCAGATGGTGGGACTAGCGGCTGGGGAGCTGTTTTTT
>TRBJ1-2|-|-|TRBV5-5
CASSRPPGNYGYTF
TGTGCCAGCAGCCGCCCACCGGGGAACTATGGCTACACCTTC
>TRBJ1-2|-|few|TRBV5-1
CASSGRGGNYGYTF
TGCGCCAGCAGCGGCAGAGGAGGCAACTATGGCTACACCTTC
>TRBJ2-2|-|-|TRBV7-3
CASSTTGTGELFF
TGTGCCAGCAGCACCACAGGCACCGGGGAGCTGTTTTTT
>TRBJ2-3|-|-|TRBV5-1
CASSFGVGDTQYF
TGCGCCAGCAGCTTTGGAGTGGGAGATACGCAGTATTTT
>TRBJ2-5|TRBD2|-|TRBV10-3
CAISESRWTSGRQETQYF
TGTGCCATCAGTGAGTCTCGGTGGACTAGCGGGAGGCAAGAGACCCAGTACTTC
>TRBJ2-7|TRBD2|-|TRBV19
CASSFQRDYEQYF
TGTGCCAGTAGTTTCCAGCGGGACTACGAGCAGTACTTC
>TRBJ1-4|-|-|TRBV30
CAWTVGGSTNEKLFF
TGTGCCTGGACCGTCGGGGGATCCACTAATGAAAAACTGTTTTTT
>TRBJ1-6|-|-|TRBV2
CASSPPGHNNSPLHF
TGTGCCAGCAGTCCGCCGGGACATAATAATTCACCCCTCCACTTT
>TRBJ2-7|TRBD1|-|TRBV6-5
CASSRPQGATYEQYF
TGTGCCAGCAGTCGTCCACAGGGGGCGACTTACGAGCAGTACTTC
>TRBJ2-1|-|once|TRBV6-5
CASSFNNEQFF
TGTGCCAGCAGTTTCAACAATGAGCAGTTCTTC
>TRBJ1-1|TRBD1|-|TRBV5-1
CASSPGTGGSTEAFF
TGCGCCAGCAGCCCGGGGACAGGGGGTTCCACTGAAGCTTTCTTT